The 2 T cell receptor beta chains below were found in one sample sequenced in a study of blood T cell repertoires in COVID-19. Libraries were prepared by immunoSEQ multiplex PCR; TCRdb keeps only in-frame clonotypes and omits some of them. The table shows 300,000 to 400,000 clones, with 80% to 90% occurring only once. Source material: PBMCs or T cells enriched from blood (not recorded which). The receptor set was obtained from a middle-aged woman with acute COVID-19.

Only a few counts were recorded for this clone. The chain recombines TRBV18 with TRBJ1-6, with 11 positions matching TRBD1. Germline trimming cut 6 bases from V and 6 bases from J; bases unmatched to any gene: 16. The CDR3 covers 19 residues. Germline loops: CDR1 KGHSH, CDR2 LQKENI. The CDR3 sequence is CASSPTRDRGRWGNSPLHF. The CDR3, as DNA: TGTGCCAGCTCGCCGACCCGGGACAGGGGGAGGTGGGGTAATTCACCCCTCCACTTT.

A single count supports this clone. This rearrangement joins TRBV3-1 (or the pseudogene TRBV3-2) to TRBJ2-7, with TRBD2 as a possible D gene (6 bases). CDR1 and CDR2 (germline): LGHDT, YNNKEL (reference sequence). The CDR3 spans 13 residues. With 8 bases removed from V and 2 bases from J, the gap between germline ends came to 13 bases. Written as DNA, the CDR3 is TGTGCCAGCGCGGGACTGATTACCTACGAGCAGTACTTC. It specifies CASAGLITYEQYF.